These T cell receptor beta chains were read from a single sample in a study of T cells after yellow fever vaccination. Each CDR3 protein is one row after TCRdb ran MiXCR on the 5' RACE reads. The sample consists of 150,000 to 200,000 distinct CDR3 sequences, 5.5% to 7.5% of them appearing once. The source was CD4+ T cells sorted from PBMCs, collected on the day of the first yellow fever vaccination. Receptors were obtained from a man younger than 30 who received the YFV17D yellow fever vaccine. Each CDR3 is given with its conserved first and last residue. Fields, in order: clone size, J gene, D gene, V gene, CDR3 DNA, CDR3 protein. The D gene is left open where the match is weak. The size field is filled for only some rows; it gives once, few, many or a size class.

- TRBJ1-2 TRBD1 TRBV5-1 TGCGCCAGCAGCGATGGACAGGGGGCGGTAAATGGCTACACCTTC CASSDGQGAVNGYTF
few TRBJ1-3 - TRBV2 TGTGCCAGCACCCCAGTCCCCCCAAGAAACACCATATATTTT CASTPVPPRNTIYF
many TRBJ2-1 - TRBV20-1 TGCAGTGCTAGAGGGGTGTCCTACAATGAGCAGTTCTTC CSARGVSYNEQFF
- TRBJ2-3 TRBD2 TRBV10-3 TGTGCCGCCCGGGGGGACCGCACAGATACGCAGTATTTT CAARGDRTDTQYF
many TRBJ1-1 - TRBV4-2 TGTGCCAGCAGCCAAGATCTTCCCCCGGGGAGTGCGAGGAACACTGAAGCTTTCTTT CASSQDLPPGSARNTEAFF
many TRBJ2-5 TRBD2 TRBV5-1 TGCGCCAGCAGCCGAGGACAGGGACTAGCGGGGTTAGAGACCCAGTACTTC CASSRGQGLAGLETQYF
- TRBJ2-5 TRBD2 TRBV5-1 TGCGCCAGCAGCCCGGGGACTAGCAAAGAGACCCAGTACTTC CASSPGTSKETQYF
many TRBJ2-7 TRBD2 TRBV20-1 TGCAGTGCTAGATCCCGACTAGCGGGGCCTGTACCCTACGAGCAGTACTTC CSARSRLAGPVPYEQYF
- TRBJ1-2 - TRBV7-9 TGTGCCAGCAGCGACCAAGGGGGCTATGGCTACACCTTC CASSDQGGYGYTF
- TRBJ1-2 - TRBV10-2 TGCGCCATCAGTGACTCCGTCGGACGGAAAAATGGCTACACCTTC CAISDSVGRKNGYTF
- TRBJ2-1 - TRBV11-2 TGTGCCAGCAGCTCCCGAGCGTTAGGAGCGTCCTACAATGAGCAGTTCTTC CASSSRALGASYNEQFF
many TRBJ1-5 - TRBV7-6 TGTGCCAGCAGCTCCCAGCCAACTATGGGGGGCCAGCCCCAGCATTTT CASSSQPTMGGQPQHF
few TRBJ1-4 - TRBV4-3 TGCGCCAGCAGCCAAGACGAGGGGCAAAATGAAAAACTGTTTTTT CASSQDEGQNEKLFF
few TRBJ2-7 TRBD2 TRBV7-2 TGTGCCAGCAGCTTGGGGGGAGGGAACTACGAGCAGTACTTC CASSLGGGNYEQYF
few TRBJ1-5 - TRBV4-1 TGCGCCAGCAGCCAAGCCTCAGCCCTAGCGCCCCAGCATTTT CASSQASALAPQHF
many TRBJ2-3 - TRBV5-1 TGCGCCAGCAGCTTCCTAGAAAACCTGGATACGCAGTATTTT CASSFLENLDTQYF
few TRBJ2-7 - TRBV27 TGTGCCAGCAGTTTATCTAGCGCATCCTACGAGCAGTACTTC CASSLSSASYEQYF
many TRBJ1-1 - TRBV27 TGTGCCAGCAGTTTCTCTGGGTCCCACACTGAAGCTTTCTTT CASSFSGSHTEAFF
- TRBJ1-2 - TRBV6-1 TGTGCCAGCAGTCGGACAGCCTCGAACTATGGCTACACCTTC CASSRTASNYGYTF
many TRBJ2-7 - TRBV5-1 TGCGCCAGCAGCTTGGCTCAGGGAGCCTACGAGCAGTACTTC CASSLAQGAYEQYF
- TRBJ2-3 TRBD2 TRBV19 TGTGCCAGTAGTTCAAGGACTAGGTCAGATACGCAGTATTTT CASSSRTRSDTQYF
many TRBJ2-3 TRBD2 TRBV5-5 TGTGCCAGCAGCCCCGGACTAGCGGGGCGTTACCTGCAGTATTTT CASSPGLAGRYLQYF
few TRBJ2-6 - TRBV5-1 TGCGCCAGCACTCCGGCCTCTGGGGCCAACGTCCTGACTTTC CASTPASGANVLTF
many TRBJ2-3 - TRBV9 TGTGCCAGCAGCGTAGCCCCCTTTTGGGGGGATACGCAGTATTTT CASSVAPFWGDTQYF
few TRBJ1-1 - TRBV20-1 TGCAGTGCTAGCCAGGGGAACACTGAAGCTTTCTTT CSASQGNTEAFF
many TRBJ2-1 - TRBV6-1 TGTGCCAGCAGTCGACGAGGGGACTACAATGAGCAGTTCTTC CASSRRGDYNEQFF
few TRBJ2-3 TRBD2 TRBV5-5 TGTGCCAGCAGCTTGACCCGGGAGGGGGGAGATACGCAGTATTTT CASSLTREGGDTQYF
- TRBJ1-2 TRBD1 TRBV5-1 TGCGCCAGCAGCTTGGACAGGGGGCGCGAGGGCTACACCTTC CASSLDRGREGYTF
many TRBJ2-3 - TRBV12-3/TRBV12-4 TGTGCCAGCAGTTTTCAGTATACTAGCACAGATACGCAGTATTTT CASSFQYTSTDTQYF
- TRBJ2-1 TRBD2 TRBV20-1 TGCTGTGCTAGAGTTAGCGGGGGGCCGGGCTCCTACAATGAGCAGTTCTTC CCARVSGGPGSYNEQFF
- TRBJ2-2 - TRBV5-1 TGCGCCAGCAGCCTTGGGCCCCCGCCGTATGGGGAGCTGTTTTTT CASSLGPPPYGELFF
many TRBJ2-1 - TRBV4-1 TGCGCCAGCAGCCAGGAAACCAAGCAGTTCTTC CASSQETKQFF
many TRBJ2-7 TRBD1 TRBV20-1 TGCAGTGCTCTCCGGGACAGGTACTACGAGCAGTACTTC CSALRDRYYEQYF
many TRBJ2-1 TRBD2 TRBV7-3 TGTGCCAGCAGCTTTCGACTAGCCAGCTCCTACAATGAGCAGTTCTTC CASSFRLASSYNEQFF
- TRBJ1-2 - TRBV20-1 TGCAGTGCTAGAGGGAACCTTAGACAGGCCTATGGCTACACCTTC CSARGNLRQAYGYTF
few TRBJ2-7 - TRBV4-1 TGCGCCAGCAGCCACGAAACAGCTAACACCGACGAGCAGTACTTC CASSHETANTDEQYF
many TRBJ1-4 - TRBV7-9 TGTGCCAGCAGCTTGTCAGGGAGGAGTGAAAAACTGTTTTTT CASSLSGRSEKLFF
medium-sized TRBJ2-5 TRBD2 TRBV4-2 TGTGCCAGCAGCCAAGTCCCCCTCACTCTAGCGGGGGGGCAAGAGACCCAGTACTTC CASSQVPLTLAGGQETQYF
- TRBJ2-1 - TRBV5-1 TGCGCCAGCAGCTTGGGGAGACAGAGGAGTCCTTACAATGAGCAGTTCTTC CASSLGRQRSPYNEQFF
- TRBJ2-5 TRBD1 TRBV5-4 TGTGCCAGCAGTTCCTTAAAGGGACAGGGGGTTGTCGGGACCCAGTACTTC CASSSLKGQGVVGTQYF
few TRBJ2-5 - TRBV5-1 TGCGCCAGCAGCTTACAACAAGAGACCCAGTACTTC CASSLQQETQYF
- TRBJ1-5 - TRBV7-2 TGTGCCAGCAGCTTAGGAGGGCTCAGCAATCAGCCCCAGCATTTT CASSLGGLSNQPQHF
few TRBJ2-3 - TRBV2 TGTGCCAGCAGTGAAGCCCGGACTCTTCGGACTGATTCGCAGTATTTT CASSEARTLRTDSQYF
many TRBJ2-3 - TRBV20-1 TGCAGTGCACGACTAGTCGCCTCCACAGATACGCAGTATTTT CSARLVASTDTQYF
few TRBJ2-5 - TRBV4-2 TGTGCCAGCAGCCAAGATCTCTTGGGGGCAGGGTACCAGACCCAGTACTTC CASSQDLLGAGYQTQYF
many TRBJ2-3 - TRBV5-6 TGTGCCAGCAGCTTCGTTGCAGGGGCGGGGGATACGCAGTATTTT CASSFVAGAGDTQYF
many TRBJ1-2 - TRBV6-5 TGTGCCAGCAGTTATCCCTACGGGACGGGTGAAACTGGCTACACCTTC CASSYPYGTGETGYTF
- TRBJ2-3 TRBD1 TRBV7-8 TGTGCCAGCAGCTTAGCCCCCGGGACAGGGAGCACAGATACGCAGTATTTT CASSLAPGTGSTDTQYF
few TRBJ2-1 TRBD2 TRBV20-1 TGCAGTGCTAGAGGGCCCGCCGGGACTAGCGGGGGGGCTGAGCAGTTCTTC CSARGPAGTSGGAEQFF
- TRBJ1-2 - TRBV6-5 TGTGCCAGCAACAAACCAGAACGAGGATATGGCTACACCTTC CASNKPERGYGYTF
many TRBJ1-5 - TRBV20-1 TGCAGTGCTCCCAATCCGGGGGCCGATCAGCCCCAGCATTTT CSAPNPGADQPQHF
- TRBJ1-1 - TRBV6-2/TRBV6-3 TGTGCCAGCAGTTACGGGGGGAGGAGCTCTGAAGCTTTCTTT CASSYGGRSSEAFF
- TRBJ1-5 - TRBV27 TGTGCCAGCAGTTTAGTAGCCAGGATGGGTCAGCCCCAGCATTTT CASSLVARMGQPQHF